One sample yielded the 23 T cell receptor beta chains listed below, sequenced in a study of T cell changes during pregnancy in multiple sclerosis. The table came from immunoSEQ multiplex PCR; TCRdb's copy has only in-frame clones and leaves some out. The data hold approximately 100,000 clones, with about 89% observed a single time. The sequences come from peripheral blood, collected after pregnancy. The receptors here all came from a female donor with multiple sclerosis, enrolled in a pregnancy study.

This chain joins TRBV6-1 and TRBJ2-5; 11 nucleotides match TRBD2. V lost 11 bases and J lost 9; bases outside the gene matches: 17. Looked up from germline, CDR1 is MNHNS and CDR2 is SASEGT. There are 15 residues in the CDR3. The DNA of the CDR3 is TGTGCCTCCCGCCCCACTAGCGGGGGAGGGGGGGCCCAGTACTTC. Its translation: CASRPTSGGGGAQYF.

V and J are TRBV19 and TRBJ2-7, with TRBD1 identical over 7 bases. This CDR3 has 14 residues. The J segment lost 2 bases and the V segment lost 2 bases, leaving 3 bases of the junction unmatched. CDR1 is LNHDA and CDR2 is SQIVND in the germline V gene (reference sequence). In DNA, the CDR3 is TGTGCCAGTAGTATACAGGGGGTTCCCTACGAGCAGTACTTC. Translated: CASSIQGVPYEQYF.

CDR3 sequence: CAWRETGDSYNEQFF. Here the CDR3 DNA reads TGTGCCTGGAGAGAGACAGGGGATTCCTACAATGAGCAGTTCTTC. The rearrangement uses TRBV30 and TRBJ2-1; TRBD1 agrees at 8 bases. Germline CDR1 and CDR2: GTSNPN and SVGIG (reference sequence). The ends lost 3 bases at V and 1 base at J; junction bases unmatched: 5. The length of the CDR3 is 15 residues.

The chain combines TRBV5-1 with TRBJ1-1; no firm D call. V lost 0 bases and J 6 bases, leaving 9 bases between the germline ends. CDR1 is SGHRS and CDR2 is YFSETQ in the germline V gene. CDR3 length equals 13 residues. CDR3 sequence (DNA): TGCGCCAGCAGCTTGGATTATAGCCCTGAAGCTTTCTTT. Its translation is CASSLDYSPEAFF.

The CDR3 loop reads CASSYGGRTNEKLFF. CDR3 DNA: TGTGCCAGCAGTTACGGGGGCAGAACTAATGAAAAACTGTTTTTT. The chain recombines TRBV6-5 with TRBJ1-4; tentative D call: TRBD1 (6 bases). The CDR3 sequence is 15 residues long. V was cut by 2 bases and J by 1 base, with 8 bases left in between. The germline V gene encodes CDR1 MNHEY and CDR2 SVGAGI.

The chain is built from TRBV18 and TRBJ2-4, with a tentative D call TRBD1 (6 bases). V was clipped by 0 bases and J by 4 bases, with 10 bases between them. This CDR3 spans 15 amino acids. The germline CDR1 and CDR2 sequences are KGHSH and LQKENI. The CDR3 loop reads CASSPPSGEKNIQYF. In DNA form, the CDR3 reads TGTGCCAGCTCACCACCGTCAGGGGAGAAAAACATTCAGTACTTC.

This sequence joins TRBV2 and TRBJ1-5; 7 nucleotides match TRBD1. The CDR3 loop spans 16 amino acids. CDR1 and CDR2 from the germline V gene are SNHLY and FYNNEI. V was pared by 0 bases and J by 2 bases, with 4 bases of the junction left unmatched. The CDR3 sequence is CASSEADQGGNQPQHF. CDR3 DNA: TGTGCCAGCAGTGAAGCCGACCAGGGGGGCAATCAGCCCCAGCATTTT.

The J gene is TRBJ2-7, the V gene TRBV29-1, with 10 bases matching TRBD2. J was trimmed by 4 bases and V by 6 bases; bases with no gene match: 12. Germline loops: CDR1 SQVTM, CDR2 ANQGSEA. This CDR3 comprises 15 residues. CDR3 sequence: CSVTLTSGPTYEQYF. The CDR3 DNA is TGCAGCGTCACCTTGACTAGCGGGCCTACGTACGAGCAGTACTTC.

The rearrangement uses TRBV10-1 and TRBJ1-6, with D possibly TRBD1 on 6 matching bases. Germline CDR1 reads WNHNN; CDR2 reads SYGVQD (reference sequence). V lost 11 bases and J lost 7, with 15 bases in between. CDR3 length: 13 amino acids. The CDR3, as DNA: TGCGCCGACAGGTTTAGCACGAATTCACCCCTCCACTTT. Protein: CADRFSTNSPLHF.

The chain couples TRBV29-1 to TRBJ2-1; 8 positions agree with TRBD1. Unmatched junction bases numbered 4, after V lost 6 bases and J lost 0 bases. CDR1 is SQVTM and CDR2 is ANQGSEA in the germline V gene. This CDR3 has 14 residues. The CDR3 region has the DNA TGCAGCGTGGTGGACAGGGACTCCTACAATGAGCAGTTCTTC. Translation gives CSVVDRDSYNEQFF.

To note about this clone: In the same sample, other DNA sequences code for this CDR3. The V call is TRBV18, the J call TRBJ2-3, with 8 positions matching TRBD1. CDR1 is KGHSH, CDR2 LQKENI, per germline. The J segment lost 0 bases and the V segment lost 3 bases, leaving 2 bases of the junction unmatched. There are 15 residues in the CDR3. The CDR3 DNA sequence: TGTGCCAGCTCACCTCAGGGGGCGAGCACAGATACGCAGTATTTT. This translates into CASSPQGASTDTQYF.

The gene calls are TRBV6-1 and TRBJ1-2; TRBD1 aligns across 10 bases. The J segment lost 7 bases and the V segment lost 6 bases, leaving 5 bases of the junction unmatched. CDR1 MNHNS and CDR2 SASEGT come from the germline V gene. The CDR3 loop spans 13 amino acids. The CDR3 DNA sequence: TGTGCCAGCAGCCTCGACAGGGGGCTTGGCTACACCTTC. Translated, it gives CASSLDRGLGYTF.

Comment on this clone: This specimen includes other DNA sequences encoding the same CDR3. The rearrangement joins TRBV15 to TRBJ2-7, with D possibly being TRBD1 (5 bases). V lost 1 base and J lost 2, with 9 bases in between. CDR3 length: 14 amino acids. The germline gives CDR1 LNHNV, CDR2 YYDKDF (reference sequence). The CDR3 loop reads CATSRVGATYEQYF. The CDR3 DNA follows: TGTGCCACCAGCAGAGTAGGGGCCACCTACGAGCAGTACTTC. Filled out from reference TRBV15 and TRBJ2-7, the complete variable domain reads DAMVIQNPRYQVTQFGKPVTLSCSQTLNHNVMYWYQQKSSQAPKLLFHYYDKDFNNEADTPDNFQSRRPNTSFCFLDIRSPGLGDTAMYLCATSRVGATYEQYFGPGTRLTVT.

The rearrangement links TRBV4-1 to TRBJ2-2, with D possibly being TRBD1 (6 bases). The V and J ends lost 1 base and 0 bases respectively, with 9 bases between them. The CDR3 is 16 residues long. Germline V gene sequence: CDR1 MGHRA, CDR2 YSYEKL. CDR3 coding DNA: TGCGCCAGCAGCCAAGTAGGGACATCGAACACCGGGGAGCTGTTTTTT. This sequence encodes CASSQVGTSNTGELFF.

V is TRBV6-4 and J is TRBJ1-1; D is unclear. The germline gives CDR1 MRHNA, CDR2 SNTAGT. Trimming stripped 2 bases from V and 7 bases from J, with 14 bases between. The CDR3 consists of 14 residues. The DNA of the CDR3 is TGTGCCAGCAGTGACCCAGGTCAGGCAAGTGAAGCTTTCTTT. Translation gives CASSDPGQASEAFF.

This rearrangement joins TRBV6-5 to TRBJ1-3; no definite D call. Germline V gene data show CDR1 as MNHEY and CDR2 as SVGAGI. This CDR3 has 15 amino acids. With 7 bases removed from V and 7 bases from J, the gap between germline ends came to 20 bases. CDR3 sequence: CASTLTSTYGNTIYF. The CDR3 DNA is TGTGCCAGCACCTTGACCAGCACCTACGGGAACACCATATATTTT.

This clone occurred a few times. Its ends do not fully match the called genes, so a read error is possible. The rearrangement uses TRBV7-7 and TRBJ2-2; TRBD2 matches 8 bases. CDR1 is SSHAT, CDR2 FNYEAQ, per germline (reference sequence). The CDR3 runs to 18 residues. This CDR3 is CASSLAGPPNTNTGELFF. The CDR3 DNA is TGTGCTAGCAGCTTAGCGGGGCCCCCGAACACGAACACCGGGGAGCTGTTTTTT.

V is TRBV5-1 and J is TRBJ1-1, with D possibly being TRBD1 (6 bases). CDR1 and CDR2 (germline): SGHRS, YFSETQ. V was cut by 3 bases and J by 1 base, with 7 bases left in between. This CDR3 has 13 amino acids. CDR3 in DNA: TGCGCCAGCAGCTCGACAGGGAACACTGAAGCTTTCTTT. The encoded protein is CASSSTGNTEAFF.

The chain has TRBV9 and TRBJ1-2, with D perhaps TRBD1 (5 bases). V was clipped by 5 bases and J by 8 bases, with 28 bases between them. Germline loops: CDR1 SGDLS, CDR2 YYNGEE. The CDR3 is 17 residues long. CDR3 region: CASSETDGGGRGGGYTF. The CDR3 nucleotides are TGTGCCAGCAGTGAGACAGATGGGGGAGGCCGAGGAGGAGGCTACACCTTC.

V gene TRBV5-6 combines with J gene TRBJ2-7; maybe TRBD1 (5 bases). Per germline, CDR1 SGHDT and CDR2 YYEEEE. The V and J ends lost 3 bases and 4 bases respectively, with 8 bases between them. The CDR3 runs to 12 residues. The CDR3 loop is CASSSSGYEQYF. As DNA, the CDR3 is TGTGCCAGCAGCTCGTCAGGGTACGAGCAGTACTTC.

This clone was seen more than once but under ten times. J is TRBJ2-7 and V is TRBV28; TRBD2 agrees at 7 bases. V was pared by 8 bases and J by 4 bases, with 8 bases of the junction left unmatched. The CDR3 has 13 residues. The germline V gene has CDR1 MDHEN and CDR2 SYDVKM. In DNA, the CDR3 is TGTGCCAGCGGCGAACCGGGGGGATACGAGCAGTACTTC. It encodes CASGEPGGYEQYF.

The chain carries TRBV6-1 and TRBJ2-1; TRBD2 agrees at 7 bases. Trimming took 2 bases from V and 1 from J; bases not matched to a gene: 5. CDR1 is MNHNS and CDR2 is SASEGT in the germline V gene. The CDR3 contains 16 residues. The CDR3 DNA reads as TGTGCCAGCAGTGAAACCGGGACTATTTCCTACAATGAGCAGTTCTTC. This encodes CASSETGTISYNEQFF.

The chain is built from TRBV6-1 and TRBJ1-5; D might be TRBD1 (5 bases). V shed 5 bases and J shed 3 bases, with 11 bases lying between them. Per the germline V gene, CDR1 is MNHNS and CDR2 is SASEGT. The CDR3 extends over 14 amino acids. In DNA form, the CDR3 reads TGTGCCAGCAGTAACCAGGGTTACAATCAGCCCCAGCATTTT. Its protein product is CASSNQGYNQPQHF.